These T cell receptor beta chains were read from a single sample in a study of blood T cell repertoires in COVID-19. Clones were read by immunoSEQ multiplex PCR, and TCRdb kept only the in-frame ones, dropping some. The sample yields about 84,000 clones, 70% to 85% seen once. Sequences were obtained from peripheral blood. The origin of the receptors is a man over 45 with active or convalescent COVID-19. Both conserved end residues are part of each CDR3. The order of the fields is D gene, J gene, V gene, clone size, CDR3 length, CDR3 DNA, CDR3 protein. A D gene is named only where the DNA matches it firmly. Some rows mark clone size as missing; the rest say once, few, many or name a class of expanded clone.

D: TRBD1
J: TRBJ1-1
V: TRBV29-1
size: -
length: 16
DNA: TGCAGCGTTGTCCGACCCGGGACAGGGGCTAACACTGAAGCTTTCTTT
CDR3: CSVVRPGTGANTEAFF

D: -
J: TRBJ1-2
V: TRBV19
size: -
length: 12
DNA: TGTGCCAGTAGTATAGCAGGGTACGGCTACACCTTC
CDR3: CASSIAGYGYTF

D: -
J: TRBJ2-3
V: TRBV20-1
size: once
length: 16
DNA: TGCAGTGCTAGTGGGGTTAGGGCGGGACCCACAGATACGCAGTATTTT
CDR3: CSASGVRAGPTDTQYF

D: -
J: TRBJ1-1
V: TRBV2
size: -
length: 11
DNA: TGTGCCAGCCCGTTAAGCGCTGAAGCTTTCTTT
CDR3: CASPLSAEAFF

D: -
J: TRBJ1-3
V: TRBV7-2
size: -
length: 14
DNA: TGTGCCAGCAGGTCTTGGGCGGGGGGAAACACCATATATTTT
CDR3: CASRSWAGGNTIYF

D: TRBD1
J: TRBJ1-2
V: TRBV30
size: -
length: 15
DNA: TGTGCCTGGAAACAGGACAGGGACCCACCTTATGGCTACACCTTC
CDR3: CAWKQDRDPPYGYTF

D: -
J: TRBJ1-2
V: TRBV5-1
size: -
length: 14
DNA: TGCGCCAGCAGCACCCTCGGGATGGAGGGAGGCTACACCTTC
CDR3: CASSTLGMEGGYTF

D: TRBD2
J: TRBJ2-7
V: TRBV5-6
size: -
length: 14
DNA: TGTGCCAGCAGCTTGGGACTAGCGGTCTACGAGCAGTACTTC
CDR3: CASSLGLAVYEQYF

D: TRBD2
J: TRBJ2-1
V: TRBV27
size: -
length: 15
DNA: TGTGCCAGCAGTTTAGGACTAGCGGGCTTCAATGAGCAGTTCTTC
CDR3: CASSLGLAGFNEQFF

D: -
J: TRBJ1-1
V: TRBV7-3
size: -
length: 12
DNA: TGTGCCAGCAGCTTCGTCGGGGGGGAAGCTTTCTTT
CDR3: CASSFVGGEAFF

D: TRBD1
J: TRBJ1-5
V: TRBV4-1
size: -
length: 17
DNA: TGCGCCAGCAGCCAAGAACCGACAGGGGCAAGCAATCAGCCCCAGCATTTT
CDR3: CASSQEPTGASNQPQHF

D: -
J: TRBJ1-2
V: TRBV12-3/TRBV12-4
size: -
length: 13
DNA: TGTGCCAGCAGCTGGATAGGGGGATATGGCTACACCTTC
CDR3: CASSWIGGYGYTF

D: -
J: TRBJ2-5
V: TRBV6-2/TRBV6-3
size: -
length: 14
DNA: TGTGCCAGCAGTTACTCGAGGAACCAAGAGACCCAGTACTTC
CDR3: CASSYSRNQETQYF

D: TRBD2
J: TRBJ2-1
V: TRBV7-6
size: -
length: 18
DNA: TGTGCCAGCAGCTCGCCCCCGACTAGCCGGGGAGTCTACAATGAGCAGTTCTTC
CDR3: CASSSPPTSRGVYNEQFF

D: TRBD2
J: TRBJ2-3
V: TRBV5-4
size: -
length: 16
DNA: TGTGCCAGCAGCTTGGTGGCTAGCGGGGGATGGGATACGCAGTATTTT
CDR3: CASSLVASGGWDTQYF

D: TRBD2
J: TRBJ2-2
V: TRBV5-1
size: once
length: 16
DNA: TGCGCCAGCAGCTTGGCACTAGCGGGGAACACCGGGGAGCTGTTTTTT
CDR3: CASSLALAGNTGELFF

D: -
J: TRBJ1-2
V: TRBV6-1
size: few
length: 15
DNA: TGTGCCAGCAGTGAAGACACCGGGACTTTCTATGGCTACACCTTC
CDR3: CASSEDTGTFYGYTF

D: TRBD2
J: TRBJ2-7
V: TRBV6-5
size: -
length: 14
DNA: TGTGCCAGCAGCCTTAGCGGGGGCGACTACGAGCAGTACTTC
CDR3: CASSLSGGDYEQYF

D: -
J: TRBJ2-1
V: TRBV28
size: -
length: 14
DNA: TGTGCCAGCAGTTTGGGGGGAAGGGTTGGTGAGCAGTTCTTC
CDR3: CASSLGGRVGEQFF

D: -
J: TRBJ1-1
V: TRBV2
size: -
length: 12
DNA: TGTGCCAGCAGCAGTACGAACACTGAAGCTTTCTTT
CDR3: CASSSTNTEAFF

D: TRBD2
J: TRBJ2-3
V: TRBV7-3
size: once
length: 17
DNA: TGTGCCAGCAGCTTAAGGTCCCTGCTAGCGGGGAAAGATACGCAGTATTTT
CDR3: CASSLRSLLAGKDTQYF

D: -
J: TRBJ1-5
V: TRBV5-3
size: few
length: 14
DNA: TGTGCCAGAAGCTTGGCAAGTGGTCGGCAGCCCCAGCATTTT
CDR3: CARSLASGRQPQHF

D: TRBD2
J: TRBJ2-5
V: TRBV19
size: -
length: 19
DNA: TGTGCCAGTGCCTCACCGCGAGGGAATGAGGGACTAGCCAGAGAGACCCAGTACTTC
CDR3: CASASPRGNEGLARETQYF

D: TRBD1
J: TRBJ1-4
V: TRBV6-5
size: -
length: 15
DNA: TGTGCCAGCAGTTACCTGGACAGGGGTAATGAAAAACTGTTTTTT
CDR3: CASSYLDRGNEKLFF

D: -
J: TRBJ1-1
V: TRBV5-1
size: -
length: 13
DNA: TGCGCCAGCATGGCAGGGCATGTCACTGAAGCTTTCTTT
CDR3: CASMAGHVTEAFF